The entry below describes one TCR beta chain. This clone's antigen is unknown. Base qualities are not provided; no much larger clone lies one nucleotide away. The data originate from a study of blood T cells in healthy people across ages (dated by TCRdb to about 2015). Looking at the study overall: In model experiments, roughly one uniquely barcoded TCR beta cDNA molecule per two T cells was captured by template switching. Using deep sequencing normalized with unique cDNA molecular identifiers, the study measured how TCR beta repertoire diversity changes with age. Four age groups were formed from the donors: young (average roughly 15 years), middle-aged (approximately 42), aged (around 68) and long-lived (roughly 88). To avoid experimental bias, donors of different ages were randomly spread across the sequencing lanes. Using the same blood draw, the study looked at two additional independent replicas of 1 million unique cDNA reads for two donors, one aged 18 to 29 and the other aged 80 or older.

Broad study findings and their caveats: Bulk unsorted PBMC profiling prevented conclusive comparison of naive and antigen-experienced compartments. Total diversity estimates from one million sequenced T cells were considered lower bounds and underestimates. The percentage of naive T cells measured by flow cytometry correlated strongly with observed TCR beta diversity. The CMV infection status of donors was not known, potentially confounding age-related changes in expanded clonotypes. Observed TCR beta diversity per million T cells fell roughly linearly with age, and a significant reduction was already apparent by age about 36. The long-lived group showed more naive CD4+ T cells, fewer expanded clones and increased TCR diversity than the aged group, suggesting age selection.

Library construction relied on 5' RACE. The reads were generated on an Illumina HiSeq 2500. A second PCR of roughly 7 to 12 cycles was run with a J-beta primer mix and a sample-barcoded 5' primer. Each TCR beta cDNA molecule received a unique molecular identifier from a template-switch 5' adaptor carrying 12 random nucleotides. At least 2.5 million CDR3-containing paired-end reads were obtained from each sample. First-strand cDNA synthesis was performed from all RNA using the Mint cDNA synthesis kit, with priming by a TRBC-specific oligonucleotide. After uracil-DNA glycosylase treatment, a first 18-cycle PCR used universal primers M1SS and BC2_uni_R on all cDNA. As for the authors' bioinformatics: For normalization, 1 million high-quality reads were randomly selected from each sample, with every read carrying a distinct molecular identifier. Reads sharing molecular identifiers were discarded rather than binned into consensus sequences. MiTCR, set to a Q25 quality threshold and the strictest error-elimination algorithm, was used for CDR3 identification, clonotype clustering and error correction. A nonparametric unseen species model with Euler transformation was used to estimate a lower bound on total TCR beta diversity. TCRdb passed the public sequencing reads through fastp at Q25 and MiXCR, retaining productive beta sequences. Merged by CDR3 protein, the rows form single entries marked with the most common genes and DNA. The V and J calls were not made by the authors but by TCRdb's processing. This sample gives roughly 730,000 distinct CDR3 sequences in total; roughly three fifths of them show up just once. Of the sample, 20% to 30% falls within the top ten clones.

The donors were under 40 Caucasian individuals from Russia, aged roughly 6 to 100 years, who were systemically healthy. Ten milliliters of peripheral blood were drawn from each donor into EDTA-treated Vacutainer tubes. Ficoll-Paque density-gradient centrifugation was used to isolate PBMCs, with at least 7 million per sample. Trizol reagent was used to extract total RNA from the PBMCs, yielding at least 6 micrograms per sample. Naive CD45RAhigh/CD27high T cell percentages were measured by flow cytometry on a PBMC aliquot from every donor. The CDR3 runs 15 amino acids, cysteine and phenylalanine included. The DNA shown is the 45-base CDR3, in frame from base 1. Unmatched junction bases come to 10, with V trimmed by 4 bases and J by 5 bases. Per the germline V gene, SGHTS is the CDR1 and YDEGEE is the CDR2.

The specimen was blood. This TCR was recovered from a man aged 35 to 55 in good health. The rearrangement combines TRBV5-8 with TRBJ2-5; TRBD1 aligns with 8 central bases. CDR3 loop: CASSPRTGYGETQYF. At the DNA level, the sequence is TGTGCCAGCAGCCCACGGACAGGGTATGGGGAGACCCAGTACTTC. Supplemented by the reference TRBV5-8 and TRBJ2-5 proteins around the CDR3, the complete variable domain is EAGVTQSPTHLIKTRGQQATLRCSPISGHTSVYWYQQALGLGLQFLLWYDEGEERNRGNFPPRFSGRQFPNYSSELNVNALELEDSALYLCASSPRTGYGETQYFGPGTRLLVL.